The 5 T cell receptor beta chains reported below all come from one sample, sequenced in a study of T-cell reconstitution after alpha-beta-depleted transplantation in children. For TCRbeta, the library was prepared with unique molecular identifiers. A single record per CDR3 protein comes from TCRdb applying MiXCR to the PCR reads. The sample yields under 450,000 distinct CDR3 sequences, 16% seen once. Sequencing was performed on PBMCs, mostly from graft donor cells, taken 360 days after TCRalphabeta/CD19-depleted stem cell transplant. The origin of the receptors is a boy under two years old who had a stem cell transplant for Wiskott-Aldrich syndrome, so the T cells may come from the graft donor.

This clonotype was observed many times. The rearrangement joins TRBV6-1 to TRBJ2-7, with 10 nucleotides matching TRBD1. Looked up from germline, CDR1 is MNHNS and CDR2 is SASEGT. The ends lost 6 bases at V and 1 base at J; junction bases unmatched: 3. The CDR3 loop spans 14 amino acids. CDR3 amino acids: CASRRTGGSYEQYF. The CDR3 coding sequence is TGTGCCAGCAGGAGGACAGGGGGTTCCTACGAGCAGTACTTC.

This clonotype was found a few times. CDR3 loop: CASSHRTSGDDNEQFF. The CDR3 coding sequence is TGTGCCAGCAGTCACCGGACTAGCGGGGACGACAATGAGCAGTTCTTC. The gene calls are TRBV6-5 and TRBJ2-1, with 12 bases lining up with TRBD2. V shed 5 bases and J 5 bases; nucleotides not matched to a gene: 7. The CDR3 contains 16 residues. Germline values: CDR1 MNHEY, CDR2 SVGAGI.

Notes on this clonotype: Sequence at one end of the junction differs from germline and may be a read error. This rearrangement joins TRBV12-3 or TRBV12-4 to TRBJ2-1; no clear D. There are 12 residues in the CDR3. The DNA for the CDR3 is TGTGCCAGCAGTTTACGGAGAAATGAGCAGCTCTTC. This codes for CASSLRRNEQLF.

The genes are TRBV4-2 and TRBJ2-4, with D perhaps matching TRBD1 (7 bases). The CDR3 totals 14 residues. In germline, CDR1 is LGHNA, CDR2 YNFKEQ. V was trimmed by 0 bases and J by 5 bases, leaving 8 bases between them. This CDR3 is CASSQDRGENIQYF. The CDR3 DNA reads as TGTGCCAGCAGCCAAGACAGGGGGGAAAACATTCAGTACTTC.

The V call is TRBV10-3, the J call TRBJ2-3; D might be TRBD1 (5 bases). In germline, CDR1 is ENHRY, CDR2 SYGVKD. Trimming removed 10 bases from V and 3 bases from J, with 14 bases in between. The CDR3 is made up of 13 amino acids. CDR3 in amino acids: CATRVTVTDTQYF. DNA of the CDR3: TGTGCCACCAGGGTGACAGTGACAGATACGCAGTATTTT.